This TCR beta chain was found in a study of blood T cells in healthy people across ages. Overall study results and limits: While age rose, TCR beta diversity per million T cells dropped in a roughly linear way.

A second PCR, run for about 7 to 11 cycles, used a sample-barcoded 5' primer plus a J-beta primer mix. Every molecule of cDNA carried a tag from a template-switch adaptor with 12 random nucleotides. TCRdb re-analysed the 5' RACE reads in MiXCR, keeping a single row per CDR3 protein. Of about 1,800,000 distinct CDR3 sequences in the sample, about 30% were seen once. To note about this clonotype: Its antigen is still unknown.

The CDR3 extends over 16 amino acids. CDR1 and CDR2 from the germline V gene are ENHRY and SYGVKD. V lost 4 bases and J lost 1; bases outside the gene matches: 6. The rearrangement joins TRBV10-3 to TRBJ2-1, with 8 bases matching TRBD2. Specimen: blood. This receptor was identified in a woman in her thirties in good health. Here the CDR3 reads CAISAAGGRSYNEQFF. The CDR3 bases are TGTGCCATCAGTGCGGCGGGAGGTCGGTCCTACAATGAGCAGTTCTTC.